This is a list of T cell receptor beta chains from one sample in a study of beta chain features in type 1 diabetes. Here immunoSEQ multiplex PCR was the method, and the copy in TCRdb shows in-frame clones only, minus some. The sample has 300,000 to 350,000 clones; around 7.6% are singletons. The source material was central memory CD4+ T cells from blood. Receptor source: a woman aged 18-35 years in good health. The CDR3 runs from the conserved cysteine through the conserved F or W. A D gene is named only where the DNA matches it firmly. Not every row has a clone size; where given, it reads once, few, many or a size class.

clone_size d_call j_call v_call cdr3_aa cdr3_nt
few TRBD2 TRBJ2-5 TRBV29-1 CSVRGLAETQYF TGCAGCGTGAGAGGACTAGCGGAGACCCAGTACTTC
few TRBD2 TRBJ2-1 TRBV7-3 CASSLFSSGRLGEQFF TGTGCCAGCAGCTTATTTTCTAGCGGGAGACTGGGGGAGCAGTTCTTC
- - TRBJ1-3 TRBV18 CASSRQARSGNTIYF TGTGCCAGCTCACGACAGGCTCGCTCTGGAAACACCATATATTTT
many TRBD2 TRBJ2-5 TRBV9 CASSLGTSGRSAETQYF TGTGCCAGCAGCCTCGGGACTAGCGGGAGGAGTGCGGAGACCCAGTACTTC
- - TRBJ2-4 TRBV5-6 CASSAIGTVIAKNIQYF TGTGCCAGCAGCGCTATTGGGACGGTCATAGCCAAAAACATTCAGTACTTC
- - TRBJ2-5 TRBV27 CASSLSWGSETQYF TGTGCCAGCAGTTTATCGTGGGGAAGTGAGACCCAGTACTTC
- - TRBJ2-7 TRBV28 CASSLFNYEQYF TGTGCCAGCAGTTTATTCAACTACGAGCAGTACTTC
- - TRBJ1-5 TRBV5-1 CASSLGLGDQPQHF TGCGCCAGCAGCTTGGGTCTGGGAGATCAGCCCCAGCATTTT
few - TRBJ2-3 TRBV10-2 CASSDVGRADTQYF TGCGCCAGCAGTGACGTGGGGCGGGCAGATACGCAGTATTTT
few - TRBJ1-2 TRBV18 CASSTDYGYTF TGTGCCAGCTCAACAGACTATGGCTACACCTTC
- - TRBJ1-3 TRBV5-1 CASSEGRPGNTIYF TGCGCCAGCAGCGAGGGACGTCCTGGAAACACCATATATTTT
many - TRBJ1-1 TRBV28 CASSLHTWGTEAFF TGTGCCAGCAGTTTGCATACCTGGGGCACTGAAGCTTTCTTT
- TRBD2 TRBJ2-5 TRBV6-6 CASAFGLAGLETQYF TGTGCCAGCGCTTTCGGACTAGCGGGCCTGGAGACCCAGTACTTC
few TRBD2 TRBJ2-1 TRBV7-9 CASSTGLAGYNEQFF TGTGCCAGCAGCACGGGACTAGCGGGATACAATGAGCAGTTCTTC
few - TRBJ2-1 TRBV7-2 CASSTQSRLMNEQFF TGTGCCAGCAGCACCCAAAGCCGGCTAATGAATGAGCAGTTCTTC
- - TRBJ2-3 TRBV5-1 CASSLQDFTDTQYF TGCGCCAGCAGCTTGCAAGACTTCACAGATACGCAGTATTTT
few - TRBJ1-5 TRBV29-1 CSVAWGASNQPQHF TGCAGCGTTGCCTGGGGCGCATCCAATCAGCCCCAGCATTTT
- TRBD1 TRBJ2-2 TRBV2 CASREQGVATGELFF TGTGCCAGCAGGGAACAGGGGGTCGCCACCGGGGAGCTGTTTTTT
- - TRBJ1-4 TRBV5-4 CASSLQADEKLFF TGTGCCAGCAGCTTGCAAGCGGATGAAAAACTGTTTTTT
few - TRBJ2-2 TRBV6-5 CASNPSTRTGELFF TGTGCCAGCAATCCCAGCACCCGCACCGGGGAGCTGTTTTTT
- - TRBJ2-7 TRBV2 CASSGPILAYSYEQYF TGTGCCAGCAGTGGACCGATTCTAGCGTACTCCTACGAGCAGTACTTC
few - TRBJ1-5 TRBV28 CASKAGGNQPQHF TGTGCCAGCAAGGCGGGGGGCAATCAGCCCCAGCATTTT
- - TRBJ2-1 TRBV4-1 CASSAQTGYEQFF TGCGCCAGCAGCGCTCAAACAGGGTATGAGCAGTTCTTC
- TRBD2 TRBJ2-7 TRBV7-6 CASSLVSGLANAYEQYF TGTGCCAGCAGCTTAGTATCGGGACTAGCTAATGCCTACGAGCAGTACTTC
- - TRBJ1-1 TRBV11-2 CASSLGGNRLGAFF TGTGCCAGCAGCTTAGGGGGTAACCGCCTGGGTGCTTTCTTT
- TRBD1 TRBJ2-2 TRBV10-3 CAINRDRSNTGELFF TGTGCCATCAACCGGGACAGATCGAACACCGGGGAGCTGTTTTTT
many TRBD2 TRBJ2-3 TRBV23-1 CASSHPSTSGRPGDTQYF TGCGCCAGCAGTCATCCCTCGACTAGCGGGAGGCCAGGGGATACGCAGTATTTT
- TRBD1 TRBJ1-4 TRBV6-5 CASSYSNRQGREKLFF TGTGCCAGCAGTTACTCCAATCGACAGGGCAGGGAAAAACTGTTTTTT
- - TRBJ1-2 TRBV7-2 CASSLAQGYGYTF TGTGCCAGCAGCTTAGCACAGGGCTATGGCTACACCTTC
- TRBD1 TRBJ1-1 TRBV2 CASTLQGGSSTEAFF TGTGCCAGCACTCTACAGGGGGGAAGTAGCACTGAAGCTTTCTTT
- - TRBJ1-5 TRBV28 CASNHGVLSNQPQHF TGTGCCAGCAACCACGGGGTCCTTAGCAATCAGCCCCAGCATTTT
few - TRBJ1-2 TRBV20-1 CSAREPYGYTF TGCAGTGCTAGAGAGCCCTATGGCTACACCTTC
many - TRBJ2-5 TRBV2 CASSQQETQYF TGTGCCAGCAGCCAACAAGAGACCCAGTACTTC
many TRBD1 TRBJ2-2 TRBV7-2 CASSARTGYGELFF TGTGCCAGCAGCGCCCGGACAGGGTACGGGGAGCTGTTTTTT
- - TRBJ2-2 TRBV6-6 CAIMRNGNTGELFF TGTGCCATCATGCGGAACGGGAACACCGGGGAGCTGTTTTTT
- TRBD1 TRBJ1-2 TRBV28 CATLRQGGYTF TGTGCCACCCTAAGACAGGGTGGCTACACCTTC
- - TRBJ2-5 TRBV6-6 CASSHRQETQYF TGTGCCAGCTCCCACAGACAAGAGACCCAGTACTTC
- TRBD2 TRBJ2-1 TRBV9 CASSGSLAAPVGEQFF TGTGCCAGCAGCGGCTCCCTAGCGGCCCCCGTTGGTGAGCAGTTCTTC
- TRBD2 TRBJ2-3 TRBV7-9 CASSPGTSADTQYF TGTGCCAGCAGCCCCGGGACTAGCGCAGATACGCAGTATTTT
- TRBD1 TRBJ2-5 TRBV7-8 CASGPDRDGTQYF TGTGCCAGCGGGCCGGACAGGGACGGGACCCAGTACTTC
many TRBD1 TRBJ2-7 TRBV9 CASSVGPQGAYEQYF TGTGCCAGCAGCGTAGGACCGCAGGGGGCCTACGAGCAGTACTTC